Reported below is one T cell receptor beta chain. Antigen unknown. This record comes from a study of CD8 T cells in ankylosing spondylitis. General study results and limits: Certain motif variants had earlier appeared in reactive arthritis synovial fluid and blood. A TCR beta motif made of fewer than ten highly homologous variants seemed typical of ankylosing spondylitis blood.

Deletions cut 4 bases from V and 4 bases from J, with 14 bases between. CDR1 and CDR2 (germline): SQVTM, ANQGSEA. This CDR3 has 14 amino acids. One entry per CDR3 protein, called by TCRdb with MiXCR from the 5' RACE reads. This sample has roughly 450,000 distinct CDR3 sequences, with roughly 26% found just once. Sequencing was done on a sample of blood, either unsorted or a sorted T cell fraction (not recorded which). The chain is built from TRBV29-1 and TRBJ2-1; D tentatively fits TRBD1 or TRBD2 (5 bases each). The sequence was collected from a male donor with ankylosing spondylitis. This chain's CDR3 is CSVGSGTLYNEQFF. The CDR3 coding sequence is TGCAGCGTTGGGTCCGGGACCCTTTACAATGAGCAGTTCTTC.